The 15 T cell receptor beta chains below all came from one sample that was sequenced in a study of T cell responses to AZD1222 COVID-19 vaccine. Only in-frame clones appear in the TCRdb table, and some are missing; sequencing was by immunoSEQ multiplex PCR. The sample yields some 150,000 clones, just over 90% seen once. The sequencing used peripheral blood, collected on day 0 of AZD1222 vaccination. The receptors stem from an adult in good health.

V is TRBV3-1 (or the pseudogene TRBV3-2) and J is TRBJ1-1, with D unclear. This CDR3 comprises 14 residues. Germline V CDR1 and CDR2: LGHDT, YNNKEL (reference sequence). Between the trimmed V and J ends, which lost 0 bases and 4 bases, there was a span of 9 bases. The CDR3 region is CASSQDRGFTEAFF. In DNA form, the CDR3 reads TGTGCCAGCAGCCAAGATAGAGGGTTCACTGAAGCTTTCTTT.

The chain carries TRBV25-1 and TRBJ1-4; TRBD1 might be the D (6 bases). Germline CDR1 and CDR2: MGHDK and SYGVNS. This CDR3 comprises 17 residues. V was pared by 2 bases and J by 0 bases, with 13 bases between. The CDR3 DNA reads TGTGCCAGCAGTGAACCATTACAGGGTGCAACTAATGAAAAACTGTTTTTT. Translated: CASSEPLQGATNEKLFF.

V gene TRBV5-6 combines with J gene TRBJ1-5; 8 positions agree with TRBD1. V lost 3 bases to trimming and J lost 4 bases; unmatched junction nucleotides: 6. The CDR3 has 15 residues. The germline gives CDR1 SGHDT, CDR2 YYEEEE. The DNA of the CDR3 is TGTGCCAGCAGCTACGGGACAGGCGATAATCAGCCCCAGCATTTT. This sequence encodes CASSYGTGDNQPQHF.

The rearrangement uses TRBV6-5 and TRBJ1-4; unclear D gene. V was clipped by 4 bases and J by 7 bases, with 16 bases between them. The CDR3 has 15 amino acids. Looked up from germline, CDR1 is MNHEY and CDR2 is SVGAGI. The CDR3 DNA reads TGTGCCAGCAGTTCTCGGGAGATCTTTGGTGAAAAACTGTTTTTT. Its translation is CASSSREIFGEKLFF.

The V gene is TRBV18, the J gene TRBJ1-2; the D gene is possibly TRBD1 (5 bases). V lost 2 bases and J lost 3, with 16 bases in between. This CDR3 region has 16 residues. Germline CDR1 is KGHSH and CDR2 is LQKENI. The CDR3 here is CASSPLGAWGDYGYTF. The CDR3 coding sequence is TGTGCCAGCTCACCATTAGGGGCCTGGGGCGACTATGGCTACACCTTC.

The chain links TRBV2 to TRBJ2-3; tentatively, D is TRBD2 (6 bases). The CDR3 sequence is 15 residues long. Looked up from germline, CDR1 is SNHLY and CDR2 is FYNNEI. The ends were cut back, 4 bases at V and 0 bases at J, with 11 bases in the middle. In DNA form, the CDR3 reads TGTGCCAGCAGTGCGGGACTTGTTAGCACAGATACGCAGTATTTT. Its translation is CASSAGLVSTDTQYF.

With respect to this clone: The junction and the germline gene differ at one end; a read error may be behind it. The chain uses TRBV19 and TRBJ1-5; possible D gene TRBD1, 5 bases. Germline V CDR1 and CDR2: LNHDA, SQIVND (reference sequence). The CDR3 totals 13 residues. The CDR3 region is CASTPRGNQPQHF. The CDR3 DNA sequence: TGTGCCAGTACTCCGAGGGGCAACCAGCCCCAGCATTTT.

The V gene is TRBV6-5, the J gene TRBJ1-2; D is unresolved. V lost 2 bases and J 4 bases, leaving 11 bases between the germline ends. Germline V lookup: CDR1 MNHEY, CDR2 SVGAGI. The CDR3 is made up of 14 amino acids. The CDR3 sequence: CASSYDIRSYGYTF. CDR3 DNA: TGTGCCAGCAGTTACGACATTCGAAGCTATGGCTACACCTTC.

The rearrangement uses TRBV9 and TRBJ1-2, with D possibly matching TRBD1 (5 bases). Germline V gene lookup returns CDR1 SGDLS and CDR2 YYNGEE. Trimming removed 0 bases from V and 5 bases from J, with 11 bases in between. This CDR3 comprises 14 residues. CDR3 coding DNA: TGTGCCAGCAGCGTAGCTACCCAGGGATATGGCTACACCTTC. This encodes CASSVATQGYGYTF.

The CDR3 DNA reads TGTGCCAGTAGCATCGTAGGGCTTGGCGAGCAGTACTTC. It encodes CASSIVGLGEQYF. The J gene is TRBJ2-7, the V gene TRBV19; D unresolved. CDR3 length: 13 residues. Trimming took off 6 bases at V and 6 bases at J, with 15 bases between the two ends. The germline V gene has CDR1 LNHDA and CDR2 SQIVND (reference sequence).

This clone was picked up a small number of times. V and J are TRBV25-1 and TRBJ1-6, with D maybe TRBD1 (5 bases). Germline-derived CDR1 and CDR2 are MGHDK and SYGVNS. V dropped 1 base and J dropped 7 bases, with 8 bases sitting between them. The CDR3 extends over 14 amino acids. The CDR3 loop is CASSEFGGNSPLHF. CDR3 nucleotides: TGTGCCAGCAGTGAATTTGGGGGAAATTCACCCCTCCACTTT. The variable domain in full, with the rest retrieved from reference TRBV25-1 and TRBJ1-6, is EADIYQTPRYLVIGTGKKITLECSQTMGHDKMYWYQQDPGMELHLIHYSYGVNSTEKGDLSSESTVSRIRTEHFPLTLESARPSHTSQYLCASSEFGGNSPLHFGNGTRLTVT.

This rearrangement joins TRBV5-1 to TRBJ1-2; D is perhaps TRBD1 (6 bases). Trimming cost V 0 bases and J 8 bases, with 17 bases left between them. CDR1 and CDR2 from the germline V gene are SGHRS and YFSETQ. There are 15 residues in the CDR3. CDR3 nucleotide sequence: TGCGCCAGCAGCTTGGCTGGCGGGGGCAAGACCGGCTACACCTTC. The encoded protein is CASSLAGGGKTGYTF.

This sequence joins TRBV18 and TRBJ1-2, with 8 bases lining up with TRBD1. In germline, CDR1 is KGHSH, CDR2 LQKENI. The ends lost 2 bases at V and 3 bases at J; junction bases unmatched: 5. This CDR3 has 15 amino acids. Here the CDR3 DNA reads TGTGCCAGCTCACCAAGGACAGGGACTTACTATGGCTACACCTTC. Translating it yields CASSPRTGTYYGYTF.

The chain recombines TRBV7-2 with TRBJ1-6, with D possibly matching TRBD1 (6 bases). The CDR3 is made up of 14 amino acids. The V gene lost 5 bases and the J gene lost 8 bases, with 13 bases spanning the gap. Looked up from germline, CDR1 is SGHTA and CDR2 is FQGNSA. CDR3 DNA: TGTGCCAGCAGCGCCGGACAGCTAGATTCACCCCTCCACTTT. Amino acid sequence: CASSAGQLDSPLHF.

The chain joins TRBV5-1 to TRBJ2-3; 12 positions agree with TRBD1. The CDR3 consists of 16 residues. Germline CDR1 SGHRS, CDR2 YFSETQ. V shed 3 bases and J 2 bases; nucleotides not matched to a gene: 4. The CDR3 DNA is TGCGCCAGCAGCTGGGGACAGGGGGCCTACACAGATACGCAGTATTTT. Amino acid sequence: CASSWGQGAYTDTQYF.